This TCR beta chain was captured in a study of early T cells in non-severe SARS-CoV-2 infection (dated by TCRdb to about 2021). Study-wide context: TCR sequencing used bulk RNA from unsorted whole blood, so alpha and beta chains could not be paired. Summary of the overall study and its limitations: VDJdb matching was skewed toward anti-spike CD8 responses and likely underestimated virus-specific expansions by missing private and CD4 specificities.

This clonotype was detected only a few times. Its antigen remains undetermined. Base qualities are not at hand, and no much larger clone is one base apart. The library was generated by 5' RACE. TCRdb names NextSeq 500 as the instrument used. In the TCR library protocol, unique molecular identifiers were attached to individual cDNA molecules to correct for PCR bias and sequencing error. Both TCR alpha and beta chains were sequenced, and tight co-correlation was observed between alpha and beta sequence abundances in each sample. The authors processed their data as follows. Decombinator V4 was used to perform V gene, J gene and CDR3 annotation of TCR sequences. Expanded TCRs were defined as changing significantly between any two time points under a Poisson model with p below 0.0001. TCR abundances were normalised to the total number of TCRs sequenced per sample and expressed as counts per million. MAIT TCRs were defined by TRAV1-2 paired with TRAJ12, TRAJ20 or TRAJ33, and iNKT TCRs by TRAV10 paired with TRAJ18. VDJdb, accessed on 1 November 2021, was searched for TCRs annotated for CMV, EBV and SARS-CoV-2, and TCRs annotated for more than one antigen were excluded. TCRdb reworked the public reads: Q25 trimming with fastp, MiXCR clone assembly, productive beta chains retained. Rows are unified per CDR3 protein, each entry keeping the most common DNA and genes. None of the V and J calls come from the authors' own analysis; TCRdb made them. A total of 100,000 to 150,000 distinct CDR3 sequences appear in this sample, under 15% of them only once. Around a fifth of the sample belongs to the ten largest clones.

This was a case-control study nested in a cohort of healthcare workers in London, UK, who had nasopharyngeal swab PCR tests and blood samples taken every week. Healthcare workers were recruited during the week of the UK lockdown, between 23 and 31 March 2020, and followed weekly for up to about 15 weeks. Trimming costs V 6 bases and J 0 bases, and their ends lie 12 bases apart. CDR1 and CDR2 were assigned from the germline V gene as SGHRS and YFSETQ. Reading from cysteine to phenylalanine, the CDR3 counts 15 amino acids. The read is trimmed to its CDR3 DNA, 45 bases read in frame from base 1. This clonotype was obtained from an adult who was a healthcare worker with PCR-confirmed SARS-CoV-2 infection or an uninfected control (not recorded which). The chain joins TRBV5-1 to TRBJ1-4; the D gene is unclear. The sequencing input was whole blood. The DNA is TGCGCCAGCAATAGCGGGCGTGCAACTAATGAAAAACTGTTTTTT. This translates into CASNSGRATNEKLFF.